What follows are 18 T cell receptor beta chains derived from one specimen sequenced in a study of cytomegalovirus exposure and HLA in healthy donors. Vbeta (60) and Jbeta (13) primers were used in the PCR. The data were produced by immunoSEQ multiplex PCR, yet TCRdb's version contains in-frame clones alone and is incomplete. The table shows 120,000 to 150,000 clones, with over 75% occurring only once. Sequences were obtained from PBMCs. All receptors come from a woman between 25 and 40 years old in good health and CMV-seronegative.

The chain combines TRBV4-1 with TRBJ1-2; 8 bases are shared with TRBD1. The CDR3 consists of 15 residues. Germline trimming cut 1 base from V and 2 bases from J; bases unmatched to any gene: 3. Germline V gives CDR1 MGHRA, CDR2 YSYEKL. DNA for the CDR3: TGCGCCAGCAGCCAAGCAGGGGGCGCGAACTATGGCTACACCTTC. Translation gives CASSQAGGANYGYTF.

A remark on this clone: Distinct nucleotide sequences in the sample also encode this CDR3. The chain employs TRBV5-3 and TRBJ2-1; D ambiguous. TRBV5-3 is placed among ORFs of uncertain function. The CDR3 extends over 13 amino acids. V was shortened by 6 bases and J by 6 bases, with 13 bases between the two germline ends. DNA of the CDR3: TGTGCCAGAACCCGAGGAATAGTCAATGAGCAGTTCTTC. Protein sequence: CARTRGIVNEQFF.

This chain connects TRBV7-2 to TRBJ2-3; 10 positions agree with TRBD1. The length of the CDR3 is 15 residues. Germline V lookup: CDR1 SGHTA, CDR2 FQGNSA. V trimming: 2 bases; J trimming: 5 bases; junction bases outside the gene matches: 4. The CDR3 loop is CASSLRTGGGDTQYF. For the CDR3, the DNA is TGTGCCAGCAGCTTAAGGACAGGGGGGGGAGATACGCAGTATTTT.

A few counts support this clone. The chain joins TRBV15 to TRBJ2-1; 9 bases agree with TRBD2. Germline V CDR1 and CDR2: LNHNV, YYDKDF (reference sequence). Germline trimming cut 0 bases from V and 8 bases from J; bases unmatched to any gene: 5. The CDR3 totals 15 residues. The CDR3 sequence is CATSRERGGADEQFF. In DNA form, the CDR3 reads TGTGCCACCAGCAGAGAGCGCGGGGGGGCGGATGAGCAGTTCTTC.

The rearrangement joins TRBV27 to TRBJ2-1; 11 nucleotides match TRBD2. This CDR3 is built from 16 residues. Losses at the gene ends were 5 bases for V and 7 bases for J; bases not matched to a gene: 10. Germline CDR1 and CDR2: MNHEY and SMNVEV (reference sequence). The CDR3 region has the DNA TGTGCCAGCAGTCCCATTAGCGGGAGGGCCGCGAATGAGCAGTTCTTC. The encoded protein is CASSPISGRAANEQFF.

This clone appeared a few times. The chain joins TRBV29-1 to TRBJ1-2, with 9 nucleotides matching TRBD1. Germline V lookup: CDR1 SQVTM, CDR2 ANQGSEA. This CDR3 spans 15 amino acids. The V segment lost 7 bases and the J segment 2 bases; nucleotides outside the gene matches: 11. The CDR3 DNA is TGCAGCGCCGGGCGGTCCGGGACAGGGAACTATGGCTACACCTTC. As protein: CSAGRSGTGNYGYTF.

The V gene is TRBV5-1, the J gene TRBJ2-1, with 7 bases lining up with TRBD2. CDR3 length equals 16 residues. The ends lost 0 bases at V and 11 bases at J; junction bases unmatched: 14. From germline, CDR1 is SGHRS and CDR2 YFSETQ. The CDR3 sequence: CASSLGGGSPTIQQFF. The CDR3 nucleotides are TGCGCCAGCAGCTTGGGGGGCGGGAGCCCCACCATCCAGCAGTTCTTC. Full variable domain (rest looked up from reference TRBV5-1 and TRBJ2-1): KAGVTQTPRYLIKTRGQQVTLSCSPISGHRSVSWYQQTPGQGLQFLFEYFSETQRNKGNFPGRFSGRQFSNSRSEMNVSTLELGDSALYLCASSLGGGSPTIQQFFGPGTRLTVL.

This clone was found a few times. The chain employs TRBV5-1 and TRBJ2-5, with D unclear. V was cut by 3 bases and J by 0 bases, with 9 bases left in between. The CDR3 runs 14 residues. Germline V lookup: CDR1 SGHRS, CDR2 YFSETQ. The CDR3 loop is CASSYSQYQETQYF. CDR3 DNA: TGCGCCAGCAGCTATAGCCAGTACCAAGAGACCCAGTACTTC.

V gene TRBV30 combines with J gene TRBJ1-1, with a tentative D call TRBD1 (6 bases). The CDR3 spans 15 residues. Trimming removed 0 bases from V and 4 bases from J, with 15 bases in between. Germline V lookup: CDR1 GTSNPN, CDR2 SVGIG (reference sequence). The CDR3 loop reads CAWSVLDRGVTEAFF. The CDR3 region has the DNA TGTGCCTGGAGTGTACTGGACAGAGGGGTCACTGAAGCTTTCTTT.

This clone occurred a few times. The rearrangement uses TRBV7-8 and TRBJ2-7, with 7 bases lining up with TRBD1. Per germline, CDR1 SGHVS and CDR2 FQNEAQ. J gave up 2 bases and V 5 bases, and 9 bases lay outside the gene matches. This CDR3 is 15 amino acids long. The DNA for the CDR3 is TGTGCCAGCAGCCTGGGAAGGGGGCGGGCCTACGAGCAGTACTTC. It encodes CASSLGRGRAYEQYF.

The CDR3 DNA sequence: TGTGCCAGCAGTGAACTCCCTCGGGGCTACACCTTC. It encodes CASSELPRGYTF. The chain employs TRBV6-1 and TRBJ1-2, with D unresolved. The CDR3 consists of 12 residues. Germline values: CDR1 MNHNS, CDR2 SASEGT. V lost 2 bases and J 8 bases, leaving 9 bases between the germline ends.

The CDR3 spells CASSFSSGPYNEQFF. The CDR3 DNA sequence: TGTGCCAGCAGCTTTTCTAGCGGACCGTACAATGAGCAGTTCTTC. The chain uses TRBV5-6 and TRBJ2-1; 7 bases agree with TRBD2. With V trimmed by 2 bases and J by 4 bases, 6 bases remained unmatched. CDR3 length: 15 residues. Germline V gene data show CDR1 as SGHDT and CDR2 as YYEEEE.

The V and J genes are TRBV5-1 and TRBJ2-5, with 11 bases identical to TRBD1. Gene TRBJ2-7 matches the end of the DNA better, so the J call may be wrong. This CDR3 spans 15 amino acids. From germline, CDR1 is SGHRS and CDR2 YFSETQ. DNA for the CDR3: TGCGCCAGCAGCTTGGCGGGACAGGGGGGCTACGAGCAGTACTTC. As protein: CASSLAGQGGYEQYF.

The rearrangement uses TRBV5-4 and TRBJ2-1; 7 bases map to TRBD1. Germline-derived CDR1 and CDR2 are SGHNT and YYREEE (reference sequence). The CDR3 consists of 15 residues. V was pared by 4 bases and J by 6 bases, with 10 bases of the junction left unmatched. The CDR3 sequence: CASSQYRGGLNEQFF. DNA for the CDR3: TGTGCCAGCAGCCAATACAGGGGTGGACTCAATGAGCAGTTCTTC.

The V call is TRBV5-1, the J call TRBJ2-5, with a possible D match to TRBD2 (6 bases). CDR1 and CDR2 from the germline V gene are SGHRS and YFSETQ. The CDR3 contains 14 residues. Trimming took off 4 bases at V and 5 bases at J, with 15 bases between the two ends. CDR3 region: CASSEGTGSETQYF. DNA of the CDR3: TGCGCCAGCAGCGAGGGGACTGGTTCGGAGACCCAGTACTTC.

The V call is TRBV29-1, the J call TRBJ2-1; D is perhaps TRBD2 (5 bases). The V end lost 3 bases, the J end lost 3 bases, and 21 bases lay between the germline ends. Looked up from germline, CDR1 is SQVTM and CDR2 is ANQGSEA. This CDR3 is 17 amino acids long. In DNA form, the CDR3 reads TGCAGCGTTGACGGAGCGCGGAAAGAGGGAATCTACAATGAGCAGTTCTTC. This translates into CSVDGARKEGIYNEQFF.

The chain joins TRBV7-2 to TRBJ2-1; D unclear. In germline, CDR1 is SGHTA, CDR2 FQGNSA. The CDR3 spans 16 residues. V lost 0 bases and J 0 bases, leaving 9 bases between the germline ends. CDR3 sequence reads: CASSLAAIRSYNEQFF. The CDR3 nucleotides read TGTGCCAGCAGCTTAGCGGCCATCCGCTCCTACAATGAGCAGTTCTTC.

The chain recombines TRBV28 with TRBJ1-1; the match to TRBD1 covers 12 bases. The CDR3 is made up of 19 amino acids. With V trimmed by 6 bases and J by 0 bases, 14 bases remained unmatched. The germline CDR1 and CDR2 sequences are MDHEN and SYDVKM. The CDR3 reads CASRRDRGPRGVMNTEAFF. The CDR3 DNA follows: TGTGCCAGCAGACGGGACAGGGGGCCGCGAGGGGTAATGAACACTGAAGCTTTCTTT.